This T cell receptor (beta chain) was documented in a study of blood T cell repertoires in COVID-19. Study-level information: Some COVID-19 samples were acute and others convalescent; all came from the United States, Italy and Spain. PBMCs, B-cell-depleted T cells, or T cells provided the cDNA or gDNA that made up the material.

This clone was detected a few times. The CDR3 is 14 residues long. CDR1 DFQATT and CDR2 SNEGSKA come from the germline V gene (reference sequence). V lost 3 bases and J lost 1, with 12 bases in between. TCRdb's copy holds only in-frame clones and misses some; the assay was immunoSEQ multiplex PCR. The table lists nearly 400,000 clones, around 92% of them singletons. This sequence was found in a woman in her twenties or thirties who had recovered from COVID-19. J is TRBJ1-1 and V is TRBV20-1; D gene ambiguous. The sequenced sample consisted of PBMCs or T cells enriched from blood (not recorded which). CDR3 coding DNA: TGCAGTGCTAGTTTCGGGAGTAGGAACACTGAAGCTTTCTTT. Encoded protein: CSASFGSRNTEAFF.